This T cell receptor (beta chain) was documented in a study of T cell changes during pregnancy in multiple sclerosis. Using immunoSEQ multiplex PCR, the repertoire was profiled, and TCRdb retains in-frame clones only, with some absent. The sample records about 87,000 clones, 80% to 95% being singletons. The length of the CDR3 is 14 residues. V was trimmed by 5 bases and J by 7 bases, leaving 18 bases between them. The V gene's germline CDR1 is SGHRS and CDR2 YFSETQ. This chain uses TRBV5-1 with TRBJ2-5, with D tentatively TRBD2 (5 bases). Sequencing was performed on peripheral blood, taken in the third trimester of pregnancy. This TCR came from a female donor in good health, enrolled as a control in a pregnancy study. The CDR3 sequence is CASSEGRIDATQYF. DNA for the CDR3: TGCGCCAGCAGTGAGGGTAGAATCGATGCGACCCAGTACTTC.